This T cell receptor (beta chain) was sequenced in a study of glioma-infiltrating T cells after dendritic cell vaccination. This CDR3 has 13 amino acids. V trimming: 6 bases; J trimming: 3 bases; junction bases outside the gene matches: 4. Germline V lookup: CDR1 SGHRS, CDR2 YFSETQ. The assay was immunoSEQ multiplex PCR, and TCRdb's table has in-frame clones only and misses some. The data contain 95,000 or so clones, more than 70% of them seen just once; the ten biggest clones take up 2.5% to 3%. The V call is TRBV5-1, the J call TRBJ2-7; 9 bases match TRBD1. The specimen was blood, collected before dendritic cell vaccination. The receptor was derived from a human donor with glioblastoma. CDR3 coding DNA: TGCGCCAGCACCCAGACAGGGGGCTACGAGCAGTACTTC. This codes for CASTQTGGYEQYF.